This TCR beta chain appears in the sequencing data of a study of T-cell reconstitution after alpha-beta-depleted transplantation in children. With regard to this clonotype: Its antigen is currently unknown.

The TCRbeta library was prepared with unique molecular identifiers. TCRdb called the PCR reads again in MiXCR, with one record for every CDR3 protein. The sample records approximately 1,000,000 distinct CDR3 sequences, about 29% being singletons. Broader study findings: At the one-year point after transplant, T-cell counts and TCRbeta diversity were found to come mostly from T cells that had been newly produced. After transplant, at about two months, alpha-beta T cells were reportedly derived from several hundred expanded graft clones.

Germline assignment: CDR1 MDHEN and CDR2 SYDVKM. The CDR3 totals 16 residues. The ends were cut back, 3 bases at V and 0 bases at J, with 12 bases in the middle. This sample comprised PBMCs, mostly from graft donor cells, obtained 360 days after TCRalphabeta/CD19-depleted stem cell transplant. This chain links TRBV28 with TRBJ2-1, with D hard to call. This receptor was taken from a boy in the first two years of life who had a stem cell transplant for SCID, so the T cells may come from the graft donor. CDR3: CASSLWASSSYNEQFF. In nucleotides, the CDR3 is TGTGCCAGCAGTTTGTGGGCCTCAAGCTCCTACAATGAGCAGTTCTTC.